This T cell receptor beta chain emerged from a study of blood T cell repertoires in COVID-19. The J segment lost 8 bases and the V segment lost 5 bases, leaving 9 bases of the junction unmatched. CDR1 is SEHNR and CDR2 is FQNEAQ in the germline V gene (reference sequence). The CDR3 runs 14 residues. How the authors handled the data: Counts of nucleated cells, estimated from reference gene primer amplification, were obtained. Profiled with immunoSEQ multiplex PCR; TCRdb holds only in-frame clones, not every one. Clonal size and the V and J genes are those of that table, whereas D and trimming came from the DNA. The repertoire includes a few hundred thousand clones, approximately 84% of them detected once, and about 6.2% sits in the top ten.

J is TRBJ2-1 and V is TRBV7-9, with 7 bases fitting TRBD1. Sequences were obtained from PBMCs or T cells enriched from blood (not recorded which). The receptor's source is a woman aged 50 to 60 who had been exposed to COVID-19. CDR3 sequence (DNA): TGTGCCAGCAGCCTTGACAGGGCGTGGGATGAGCAGTTCTTC. It codes for CASSLDRAWDEQFF.